The rows below give T cell receptor beta chains drawn from one sample of a study of PD-1 blockade in classical Hodgkin lymphoma. Using immunoSEQ multiplex PCR, the repertoire was profiled, and TCRdb retains in-frame clones only, with some absent. The sample records tens of thousands of clones, about 89% being singletons. Sequencing input: peripheral blood mononuclear cells (PBMCs). The receptors here all came from a human donor with classical Hodgkin lymphoma. Each CDR3 is given with its conserved first and last residue. Clone size is stated in some rows and not others, as once, few, many or a class when expanded.

>-|TRBV10-3
CAISGDRGYGYTF
>-|TRBV7-7
CASSRLGLGETQYF
>-|TRBV11-2
CASSLGAGITNYGYTF
>-|TRBV5-1
CASRRDRGNEQFF
>-|TRBV7-9
CASSFWGPRDTQYF
>-|TRBV7-9
CASGEYGYTF
>-|TRBV11-2
CASSLVEITYF
>-|TRBV18
CASSPPGLPSYEQYF
>few|TRBV5-1
CASSLGGSPKADEQFF
>-|TRBV18
CASSAGDSGFGYTF
>-|TRBV5-1
CASSLDGGRDGYTF
>-|TRBV28
CASSPVRVGMNTEAFF
>-|TRBV19
CASSKMDPTDTQYF
>-|TRBV7-2
CASSYLRGDSTYEQYF
>-|TRBV7-2
CASSPYRGWQYF
>-|TRBV7-6
CASSSRLAGKETQYF
>-|TRBV5-1
CASRADTGELFF
>-|TRBV5-3
CARSPGSGITNYEQYF
>-|TRBV28
CASSLSAGGSNEQFF
>-|TRBV7-6
CASSYTVGTGQGENEQFF
>-|TRBV6-5
CASSYTSGSLMNEQFF
>once|TRBV9
CASSVGSLGPYNEQFF
>once|TRBV30
CATDGRPREKLFF
>once|TRBV28
CASSLSRGLLYF
>-|TRBV6-1
CASSGGTGSNQPQHF
>once|TRBV28
CASSLIPGSRNYGYTF
>-|TRBV7-9
CASSQTRDRSTGNTIYF
>-|TRBV13
CASSLGTSDLGTDTQYF
>-|TRBV19
CASSSGLAGAFYHYEQYF